The 29 T cell receptor beta chains below all came from one sample that was sequenced in a study of control samples from healthy donors and cancer patients. Sequenced by immunoSEQ multiplex PCR; TCRdb stores in-frame clones only, minus some. The profile shows 100,000 to 150,000 clones, roughly 90% of them singletons. The sequenced sample consisted of blood. The receptors were gathered from a man between 45 and 60 years old in good health.

V is TRBV7-2 and J is TRBJ1-5; the D is unclear. V was trimmed by 5 bases and J by 8 bases, leaving 16 bases between them. The CDR3 sequence is 14 residues long. Germline values: CDR1 SGHTA, CDR2 FQGNSA. The CDR3 region is CASSPPGNTKPQHF. CDR3 bases: TGTGCCAGCAGCCCTCCGGGAAATACAAAGCCCCAGCATTTT.

The V gene is TRBV23-1, the J gene TRBJ2-5; no definite D call. TRBV23-1 is given ORF status, its function remaining uncertain. Trimming cost V 0 bases and J 3 bases, with 5 bases left between them. CDR3 size: 13 residues. CDR3 DNA sequence: TGCGCCAGCAGTCAATCGGTAGAAGAGACCCAGTACTTC. Protein sequence: CASSQSVEETQYF.

The rearrangement links TRBV7-3 to TRBJ2-3; 10 bases match TRBD2. Trimming at V came to 5 bases and at J to 2 bases, leaving 4 bases not matched to a gene. Germline V gene sequence: CDR1 SGHTA, CDR2 FQGTGA. The CDR3 has 15 amino acids. The CDR3 loop is CASSPAGGHTDTQYF. The CDR3 bases are TGTGCCAGCAGCCCAGCGGGGGGGCACACAGATACGCAGTATTTT.

The rearrangement links TRBV2 to TRBJ2-3, with 8 bases identical to TRBD1. Germline CDR1 SNHLY, CDR2 FYNNEI. J gave up 2 bases and V 9 bases, and 7 bases lay outside the gene matches. This CDR3 contains 14 residues. The CDR3 here is CASGQGGYTDTQYF. In DNA, the CDR3 is TGTGCCAGTGGACAGGGAGGATACACAGATACGCAGTATTTT. Looking up the rest from reference TRBV2 and TRBJ2-3 gives the full variable domain: EPEVTQTPSHQVTQMGQEVILRCVPISNHLYFYWYRQILGQKVEFLVSFYNNEISEKSEIFDDQFSVERPDGSNFTLKIRSTKLEDSAMYFCASGQGGYTDTQYFGPGTRLTVL.

This clone is a singleton in its sample. The chain is built from TRBV3-1 (or the pseudogene TRBV3-2) and TRBJ1-3; perhaps TRBD1 as D (5 bases). The CDR3 consists of 15 residues. Trimming took off 3 bases at V and 2 bases at J, with 11 bases between the two ends. Germline CDR1 reads LGHDT; CDR2 reads YNNKEL (reference sequence). Here the CDR3 reads CASSQGGAAGNTIYF. CDR3 sequence (DNA): TGTGCCAGCAGCCAGGGGGGTGCAGCTGGAAACACCATATATTTT.

The CDR3 nucleotides are TGTGCCACCAGTGAAACCAGGGGGCCTAACGGGGAGCTGTTTTTT. Translated, it gives CATSETRGPNGELFF. The gene calls are TRBV24-1 and TRBJ2-2; TRBD1 agrees at 8 bases. The J segment lost 7 bases and the V segment lost 4 bases, leaving 7 bases of the junction unmatched. The CDR3 length is 15 residues. CDR1 KGHDR and CDR2 SFDVKD come from the germline V gene.

This clone appeared a few times. The CDR3 bases are TGCGCCAGCAGTGATTTAAGCGGGGAGCAGTTCTTC. Residues: CASSDLSGEQFF. The rearrangement links TRBV10-2 to TRBJ2-1; D is possibly TRBD2 (6 bases). The length of the CDR3 is 12 residues. CDR1 and CDR2 (germline): WSHSY, SAAADI. V was cut by 3 bases and J by 10 bases, with 10 bases left in between.

In its sample, this clone was seen once. The gene calls are TRBV3-1 (or the pseudogene TRBV3-2) and TRBJ2-5; D perhaps matches TRBD2 (6 bases). Trimming took 1 base from V and 3 from J, leaving 18 bases between them. The CDR3 is 17 amino acids. Looked up from germline, CDR1 is LGHDT and CDR2 is YNNKEL (reference sequence). CDR3 sequence reads: CASSQGILYGGKETQYF. CDR3 nucleotide sequence: TGTGCCAGCAGCCAAGGAATTTTATATGGGGGGAAAGAGACCCAGTACTTC.

DNA for the CDR3: TGTGCCAGCAGCTTACCGGGCCCTACGGCAGATACGCAGTATTTT. Translated: CASSLPGPTADTQYF. V usage is TRBV13 and J usage is TRBJ2-3; D call uncertain. CDR3 length: 15 residues. V was trimmed by 2 bases and J by 4 bases, leaving 13 bases between them. The V gene's germline CDR1 is PRHDT and CDR2 FYEKMQ (reference sequence).

DNA for the CDR3: TGTGCCAGCAGCCAGGGAGGGGTCTTAGGGTATGGCTACACCTTC. Its protein is CASSQGGVLGYGYTF. V is TRBV9 and J is TRBJ1-2; D perhaps matches TRBD1 (5 bases). Germline V gives CDR1 SGDLS, CDR2 YYNGEE. V lost 4 bases to trimming and J lost 5 bases, with 18 bases between them. The CDR3 spans 15 residues. The full variable domain, with the rest looked up from reference TRBV9 and TRBJ1-2, is DSGVTQTPKHLITATGQRVTLRCSPRSGDLSVYWYQQSLDQGLQFLIQYYNGEERAKGNILERFSAQQFPDLHSELNLSSLELGDSALYFCASSQGGVLGYGYTFGSGTRLTVV.

This chain joins TRBV29-1 and TRBJ2-3; D possibly uses TRBD1 or TRBD2 (5 bases each). Germline lookup yields CDR1 SQVTM and CDR2 ANQGSEA. This CDR3 is 16 amino acids long. The V and J ends lost 0 bases and 5 bases respectively, with 18 bases between them. The CDR3 DNA reads as TGCAGCGTTGAAGAGGACCCCCTGGCTGGGGGAGATACGCAGTATTTT. The encoded protein is CSVEEDPLAGGDTQYF.

This clone showed up just a few times. V and J are TRBV19 and TRBJ2-6, with unresolved D. CDR3 length: 13 amino acids. V lost 7 bases and J lost 0, with 4 bases in between. Germline CDR1 LNHDA, CDR2 SQIVND (reference sequence). CDR3 sequence (DNA): TGTGCCAGTAAGGTCTCTGGGGCCAACGTCCTGACTTTC. This sequence encodes CASKVSGANVLTF.

V gene TRBV6-1 combines with J gene TRBJ2-3, with 7 positions matching TRBD2. The J segment lost 6 bases and the V segment lost 1 base, leaving 10 bases of the junction unmatched. The CDR3 sequence is 16 residues long. The germline gives CDR1 MNHNS, CDR2 SASEGT. CDR3 protein: CASSEGLGAGFDTQYF. The CDR3, as DNA: TGTGCCAGCAGTGAAGGCCTGGGAGCGGGGTTCGATACGCAGTATTTT.

The rearrangement uses TRBV30 and TRBJ1-1, with a possible D match to TRBD1 (5 bases). The CDR3 has 13 residues. The V end lost 8 bases, the J end lost 1 base, and 14 bases lay between the germline ends. CDR1 is GTSNPN, CDR2 SVGIG, per germline (reference sequence). CDR3 nucleotide sequence: TGTGCCCGCGATGGGGCCACGAACACTGAAGCTTTCTTT. Its protein product is CARDGATNTEAFF.

This chain links TRBV7-8 with TRBJ1-5; D remains unclear. CDR3 length: 14 residues. V gave up 0 bases and J gave up 4 bases, with 7 bases separating them. In germline, CDR1 is SGHVS, CDR2 FQNEAQ. The CDR3 DNA is TGTGCCAGCAGCTTAGCCGGAGTGAATCAGCCCCAGCATTTT. Translating gives CASSLAGVNQPQHF.

Here the CDR3 reads CAWAETGELFF. CDR3 coding DNA: TGTGCCTGGGCCGAGACCGGGGAGCTGTTTTTT. This chain joins TRBV30 and TRBJ2-2; no reliable D call. The V end lost 5 bases, the J end lost 5 bases, and 6 bases lay between the germline ends. The CDR3 consists of 11 residues. Germline CDR1 reads GTSNPN; CDR2 reads SVGIG (reference sequence).

The rearrangement joins TRBV27 to TRBJ1-2; maybe TRBD1 (6 bases). With 3 bases removed from V and 2 bases from J, the gap between germline ends came to 7 bases. Germline values: CDR1 MNHEY, CDR2 SMNVEV (reference sequence). The CDR3 runs to 13 residues. CDR3: CASSFQGNYGYTF. DNA for the CDR3: TGTGCCAGCAGTTTTCAGGGGAACTATGGCTACACCTTC.

The chain has TRBV13 and TRBJ2-5; 7 nucleotides line up with TRBD1. Looked up from germline, CDR1 is PRHDT and CDR2 is FYEKMQ (reference sequence). Germline trimming cut 2 bases from V and 5 bases from J; bases unmatched to any gene: 11. This CDR3 contains 16 residues. The CDR3 DNA follows: TGTGCCAGCAGCTTAAACCCCGGAACAGGGGTGGAGACCCAGTACTTC. It yields the protein CASSLNPGTGVETQYF.

The chain joins TRBV6-5 to TRBJ2-2; D is unresolved. Germline-derived CDR1 and CDR2 are MNHEY and SVGAGI. Trimming stripped 0 bases from V and 3 bases from J, with 5 bases between. This CDR3 is built from 14 residues. DNA of the CDR3: TGTGCCAGCAGTTACTCGGCTGACACCGGGGAGCTGTTTTTT. Its protein product is CASSYSADTGELFF.

This clone was found a few times. The rearrangement uses TRBV7-9 and TRBJ2-3; D might be TRBD1 (6 bases). Trimming removed 0 bases from V and 5 bases from J, with 15 bases in between. The CDR3 consists of 16 residues. Germline-derived CDR1 and CDR2 are SEHNR and FQNEAQ (reference sequence). CDR3 in DNA: TGTGCCAGCAGCTTAGCGGCAGGGGTCCAGGGAGATACGCAGTATTTT. This translates into CASSLAAGVQGDTQYF.

Notes on this clone: This specimen includes other DNA sequences encoding the same CDR3. CDR3 in DNA: TGTGCCAGCAGACAGGGCTCGGGAAACACCATATATTTT. This codes for CASRQGSGNTIYF. The chain carries TRBV3-1 (or the pseudogene TRBV3-2) and TRBJ1-3; perhaps TRBD1 as D (6 bases). Trimming removed 6 bases at V and 4 bases at J, with 10 bases between. The CDR3 is 13 residues long. Germline CDR1 LGHDT, CDR2 YNNKEL (reference sequence).

The V call is TRBV2, the J call TRBJ2-7; possible D gene TRBD2, 5 bases. Trimming cost V 10 bases and J 2 bases, with 12 bases left between them. This CDR3 is built from 12 residues. Germline CDR1 is SNHLY and CDR2 is FYNNEI. CDR3 amino acids: CATGRAAYEQYF. CDR3 DNA sequence: TGTGCCACCGGAAGAGCGGCCTACGAGCAGTACTTC.

V gene TRBV5-5 combines with J gene TRBJ2-7, with D maybe TRBD1 (5 bases). This CDR3 comprises 14 residues. V was shortened by 0 bases and J by 2 bases, with 9 bases between the two germline ends. The V gene's germline CDR1 is SGHKS and CDR2 YYEKEE (reference sequence). The CDR3 reads CASSLAHRTYEQYF. In nucleotides, the CDR3 is TGTGCCAGCAGCTTGGCCCACAGGACCTACGAGCAGTACTTC.

Concerning this clone itself: The junction departs from germline at one end; a sequencing error may be responsible. The rearrangement links TRBV7-7 to TRBJ2-7, with D perhaps TRBD1 (5 bases). This CDR3 has 13 residues. Germline CDR1 and CDR2: SSHAT and FNYEAQ (reference sequence). The chain's CDR3 is CASSLGQGDEQYF. In DNA form, the CDR3 reads TGTGCTAGCAGCCTTGGGCAAGGGGACGAGCAGTACTTC.

This clone was picked up one time. The chain recombines TRBV7-6 with TRBJ1-2, with D possibly being TRBD1 (6 bases). Germline loops: CDR1 SGHVS, CDR2 FNYEAQ. The length of the CDR3 is 17 residues. V lost 11 bases, J lost 0 bases, and 25 bases lay in between. The CDR3 coding sequence is TGTGCCGTAGACAGGCCCCATGATTTCGGAGCTAACTATGGCTACACCTTC. Translation: CAVDRPHDFGANYGYTF. Full variable domain (rest looked up from reference TRBV7-6 and TRBJ1-2): GAGVSQSPRYKVTKRGQDVALRCDPISGHVSLYWYRQALGQGPEFLTYFNYEAQQDKSGLPNDRFSAERPEGSISTLTIQRTEQRDSAMYRCAVDRPHDFGANYGYTFGSGTRLTVV.

The chain employs TRBV19 and TRBJ2-1; D perhaps matches TRBD2 (6 bases). V was cut by 4 bases and J by 2 bases, with 12 bases left in between. Germline loops: CDR1 LNHDA, CDR2 SQIVND (reference sequence). This CDR3 region has 15 residues. The CDR3 bases are TGTGCCAGTAGTAATATTCGCGGGGCCTACAATGAGCAGTTCTTC. Encoded protein: CASSNIRGAYNEQFF.

The J gene is TRBJ2-3, the V gene TRBV29-1; TRBD2 agrees at 10 bases. Germline values: CDR1 SQVTM, CDR2 ANQGSEA. This CDR3 has 13 residues. CDR3 DNA sequence: TGCTCGCTAGCGGGGGAGGGAACAGATACGCAGTATTTT. This codes for CSLAGEGTDTQYF.

The chain couples TRBV18 to TRBJ1-1; no clear D. CDR3 length: 15 residues. Germline V CDR1 and CDR2: KGHSH, LQKENI. The V and J ends lost 5 bases and 0 bases respectively, with 13 bases between them. In nucleotides, the CDR3 is TGTGCCAGCTCATATCAGGAAGCAGTGAACACTGAAGCTTTCTTT. Amino acid sequence: CASSYQEAVNTEAFF.

A word on this clone: Other DNA sequences in this specimen translate into the identical CDR3. The chain carries TRBV5-4 and TRBJ2-1; D gene uncertain. The germline CDR1 and CDR2 sequences are SGHNT and YYREEE (reference sequence). The CDR3 covers 12 residues. Trimming removed 4 bases at V and 5 bases at J, with 7 bases between. The CDR3 spells CASSLLNNEQFF. CDR3 coding DNA: TGTGCCAGCAGCCTACTAAACAATGAGCAGTTCTTC.